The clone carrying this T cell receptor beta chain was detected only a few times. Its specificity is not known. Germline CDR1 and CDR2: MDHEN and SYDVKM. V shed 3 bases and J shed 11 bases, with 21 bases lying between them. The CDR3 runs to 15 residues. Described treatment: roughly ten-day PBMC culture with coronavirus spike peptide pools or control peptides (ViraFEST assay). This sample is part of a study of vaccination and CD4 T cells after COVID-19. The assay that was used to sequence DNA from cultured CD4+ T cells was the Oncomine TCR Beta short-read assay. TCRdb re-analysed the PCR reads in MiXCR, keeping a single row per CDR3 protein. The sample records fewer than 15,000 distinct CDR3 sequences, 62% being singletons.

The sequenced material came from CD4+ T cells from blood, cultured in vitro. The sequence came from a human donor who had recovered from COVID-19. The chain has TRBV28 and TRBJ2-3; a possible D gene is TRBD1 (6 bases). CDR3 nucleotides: TGTGCCAGCAGTTTCGGGCAGCTCGAGGGCAGGGGGCAGTATTTT. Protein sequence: CASSFGQLEGRGQYF.